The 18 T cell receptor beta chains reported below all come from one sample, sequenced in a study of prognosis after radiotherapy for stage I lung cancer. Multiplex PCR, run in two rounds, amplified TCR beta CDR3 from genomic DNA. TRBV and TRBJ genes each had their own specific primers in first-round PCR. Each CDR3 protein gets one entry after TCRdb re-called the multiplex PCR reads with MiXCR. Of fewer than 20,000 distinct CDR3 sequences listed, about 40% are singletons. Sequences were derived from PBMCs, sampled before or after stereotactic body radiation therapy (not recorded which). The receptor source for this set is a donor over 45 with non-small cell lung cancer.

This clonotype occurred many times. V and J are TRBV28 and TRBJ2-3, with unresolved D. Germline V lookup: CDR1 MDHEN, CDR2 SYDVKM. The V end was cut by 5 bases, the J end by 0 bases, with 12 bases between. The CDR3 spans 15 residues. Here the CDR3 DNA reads TGTGCCAGCAGTAGTCCCCCAGAAAGCACAGATACGCAGTATTTT. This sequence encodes CASSSPPESTDTQYF.

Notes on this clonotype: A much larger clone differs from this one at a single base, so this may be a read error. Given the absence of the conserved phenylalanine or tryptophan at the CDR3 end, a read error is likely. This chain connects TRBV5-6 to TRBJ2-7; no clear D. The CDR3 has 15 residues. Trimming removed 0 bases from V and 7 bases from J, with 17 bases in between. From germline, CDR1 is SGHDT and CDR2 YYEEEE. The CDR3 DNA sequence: TGTGCCAGCAGCTTGGAAAGGCAGTCGAAGGGAGAGCAGTACCTC. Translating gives CASSLERQSKGEQYL.

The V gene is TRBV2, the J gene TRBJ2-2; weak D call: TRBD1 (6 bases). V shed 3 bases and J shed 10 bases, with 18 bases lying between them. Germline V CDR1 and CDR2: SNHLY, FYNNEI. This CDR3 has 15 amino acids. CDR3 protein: CASSEGHVVPVELFF. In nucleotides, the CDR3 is TGTGCCAGCAGTGAGGGACATGTGGTGCCCGTGGAGCTGTTTTTT.

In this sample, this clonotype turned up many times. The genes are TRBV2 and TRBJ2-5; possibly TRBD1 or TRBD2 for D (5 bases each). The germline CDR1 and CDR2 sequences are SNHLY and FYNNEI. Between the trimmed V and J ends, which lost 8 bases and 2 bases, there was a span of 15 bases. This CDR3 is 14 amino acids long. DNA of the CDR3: TGTGCCAGCTACTTCGGGGCAGAGCAAGAGACCCAGTACTTC. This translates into CASYFGAEQETQYF.

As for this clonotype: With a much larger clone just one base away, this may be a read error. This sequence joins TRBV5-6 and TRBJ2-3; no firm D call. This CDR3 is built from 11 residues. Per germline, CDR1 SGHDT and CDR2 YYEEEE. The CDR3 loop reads CASSFQDTKYF. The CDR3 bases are TGTGCCAGCAGCTTCCAAGATACGAAGTATTTT.

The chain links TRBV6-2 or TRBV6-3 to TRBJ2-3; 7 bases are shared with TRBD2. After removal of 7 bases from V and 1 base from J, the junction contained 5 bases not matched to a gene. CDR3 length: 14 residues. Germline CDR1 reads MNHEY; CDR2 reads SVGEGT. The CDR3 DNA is TGTGCCAGCATCGGGGGGTTTGGCACAGATACGCAGTATTTT. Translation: CASIGGFGTDTQYF.

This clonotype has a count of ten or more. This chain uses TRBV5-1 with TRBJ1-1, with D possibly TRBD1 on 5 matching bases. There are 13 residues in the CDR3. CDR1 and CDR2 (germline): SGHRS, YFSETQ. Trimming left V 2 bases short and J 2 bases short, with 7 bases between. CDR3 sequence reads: CASSLDSNTEAFF. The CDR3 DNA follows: TGCGCCAGCAGCTTAGACAGCAACACTGAAGCTTTCTTT.

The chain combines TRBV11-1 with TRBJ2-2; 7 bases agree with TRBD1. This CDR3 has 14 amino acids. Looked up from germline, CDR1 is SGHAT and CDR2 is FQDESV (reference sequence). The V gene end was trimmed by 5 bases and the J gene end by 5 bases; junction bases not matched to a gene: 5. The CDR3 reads CASSHRGLTGELFF. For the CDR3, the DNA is TGTGCCAGCAGCCACAGGGGTCTAACCGGGGAGCTGTTTTTT.

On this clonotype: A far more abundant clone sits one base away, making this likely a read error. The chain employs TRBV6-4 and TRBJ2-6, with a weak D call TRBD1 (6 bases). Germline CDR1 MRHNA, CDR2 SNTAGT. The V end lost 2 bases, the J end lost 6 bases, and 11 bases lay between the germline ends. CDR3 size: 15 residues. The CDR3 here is CASSDGGAVANVLTF. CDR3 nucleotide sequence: TGTGCCAGCAGTGACGGGGGCGCTGTGGCCAACGTCCTGACTTTC.

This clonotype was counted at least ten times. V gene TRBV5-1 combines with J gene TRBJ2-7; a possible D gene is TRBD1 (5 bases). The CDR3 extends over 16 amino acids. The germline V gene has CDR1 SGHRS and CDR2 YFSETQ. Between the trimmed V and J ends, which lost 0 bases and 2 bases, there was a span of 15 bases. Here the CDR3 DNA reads TGCGCCAGCAGCTTGGGTTCTTGGCTAGGGGCCTACGAGCAGTACTTC. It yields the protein CASSLGSWLGAYEQYF.

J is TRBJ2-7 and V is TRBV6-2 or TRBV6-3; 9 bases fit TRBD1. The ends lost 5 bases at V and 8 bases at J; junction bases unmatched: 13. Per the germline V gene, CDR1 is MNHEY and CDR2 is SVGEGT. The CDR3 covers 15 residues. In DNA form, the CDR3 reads TGTGCCAGCAGTGATGTTCCGGGACAGGGTGAAAAGCAGTACTTC. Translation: CASSDVPGQGEKQYF.

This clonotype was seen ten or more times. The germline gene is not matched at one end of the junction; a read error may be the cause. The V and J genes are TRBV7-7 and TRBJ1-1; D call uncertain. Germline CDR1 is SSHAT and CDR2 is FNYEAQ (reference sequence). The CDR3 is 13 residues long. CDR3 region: CASSQWENTEAFF. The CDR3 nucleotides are TGTGCTAGCAGCCAGTGGGAGAACACTGAAGCTTTCTTT. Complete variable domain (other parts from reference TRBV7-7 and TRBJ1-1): GAGVSQSPRYKVTKRGQDVTLRCDPISSHATLYWYQQALGQGPEFLTYFNYEAQPDKSGLPSDRFSAERPEGSISTLTIQRTEQRDSAMYRCASSQWENTEAFFGQGTRLTVV.

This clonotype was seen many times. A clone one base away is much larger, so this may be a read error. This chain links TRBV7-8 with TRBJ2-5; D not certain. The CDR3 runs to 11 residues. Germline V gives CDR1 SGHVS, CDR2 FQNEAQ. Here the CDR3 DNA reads TGTGCCAACAGCCCCACACGAACCCAGTACTTC. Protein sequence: CANSPTRTQYF. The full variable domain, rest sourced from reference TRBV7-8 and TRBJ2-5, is GAGVSQSPRYKVAKRGQDVALRCDPISGHVSLFWYQQALGQGPEFLTYFQNEAQLDKSGLPSDRFFAERPEGSVSTLKIQRTQQEDSAVYLCANSPTRTQYFGPGTRLLVL.

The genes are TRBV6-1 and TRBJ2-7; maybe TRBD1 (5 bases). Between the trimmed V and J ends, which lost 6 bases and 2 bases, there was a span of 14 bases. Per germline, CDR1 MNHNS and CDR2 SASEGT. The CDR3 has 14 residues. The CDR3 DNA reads TGTGCCAGCAGCTCCGGCCAGGGAACCTACGAGCAGTACTTC. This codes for CASSSGQGTYEQYF.

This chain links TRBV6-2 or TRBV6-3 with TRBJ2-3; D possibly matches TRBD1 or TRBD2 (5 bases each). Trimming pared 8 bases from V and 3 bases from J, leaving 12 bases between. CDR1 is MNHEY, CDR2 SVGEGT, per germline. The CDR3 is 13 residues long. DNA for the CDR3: TGTGCCAGCGGTGGGGGTGGGACAGATACGCAGTATTTT. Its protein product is CASGGGGTDTQYF.

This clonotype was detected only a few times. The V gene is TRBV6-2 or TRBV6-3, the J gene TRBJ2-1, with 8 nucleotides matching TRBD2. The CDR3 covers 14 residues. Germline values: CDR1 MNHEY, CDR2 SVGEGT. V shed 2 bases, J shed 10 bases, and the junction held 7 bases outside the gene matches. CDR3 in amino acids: CASSYTRTSREQFF. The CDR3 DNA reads TGTGCCAGCAGTTACACCCGGACTAGCCGGGAGCAGTTCTTC.

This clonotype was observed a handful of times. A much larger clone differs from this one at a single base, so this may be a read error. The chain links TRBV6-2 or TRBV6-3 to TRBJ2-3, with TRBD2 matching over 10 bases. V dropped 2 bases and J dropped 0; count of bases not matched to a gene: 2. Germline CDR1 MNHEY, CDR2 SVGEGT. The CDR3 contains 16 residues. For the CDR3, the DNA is TGTGCCAGCAGTTACACTAGCGGGACTAGCACAGATACGCAGTATTTT. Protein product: CASSYTSGTSTDTQYF.

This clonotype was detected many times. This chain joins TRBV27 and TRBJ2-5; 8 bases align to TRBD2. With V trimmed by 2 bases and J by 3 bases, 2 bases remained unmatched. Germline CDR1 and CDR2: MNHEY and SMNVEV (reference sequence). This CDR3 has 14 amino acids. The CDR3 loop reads CASSLRAGEETQYF. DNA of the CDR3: TGTGCCAGCAGTTTACGAGCGGGGGAAGAGACCCAGTACTTC.